Below, 30 T cell receptor beta chains from the same sample are listed, as sequenced in a study of T cell responses to AZD1222 COVID-19 vaccine. Sequencing used immunoSEQ multiplex PCR; TCRdb keeps in-frame clones, though not all of them. The sample records more than 80,000 clones, around 90% being singletons. This specimen consisted of peripheral blood, obtained on day 0 of AZD1222 vaccination. The receptors originated from an adult in good health.

CDR3 protein: CSVSQGASNQPQHF. CDR3 DNA sequence: TGCAGCGTATCCCAGGGAGCTAGCAATCAGCCCCAGCATTTT. The V gene is TRBV29-1, the J gene TRBJ1-5, with a weak D call TRBD1 (5 bases). The V end was cut by 6 bases, the J end by 0 bases, with 12 bases between. CDR3 size: 14 residues. The germline gives CDR1 SQVTM, CDR2 ANQGSEA.

The chain links TRBV10-2 to TRBJ2-7; D uncertain. Trimming removed 10 bases at V and 2 bases at J, with 15 bases between. The CDR3 is made up of 13 amino acids. The germline V gene encodes CDR1 WSHSY and CDR2 SAAADI. The chain's CDR3 is CATLGRSAYEQYF. Written as DNA, the CDR3 is TGCGCCACCCTCGGACGGTCCGCCTACGAGCAGTACTTC.

The V and J genes are TRBV29-1 and TRBJ2-1; TRBD2 is a possible D gene (6 bases). Germline V gives CDR1 SQVTM, CDR2 ANQGSEA. Trimming took off 0 bases at V and 3 bases at J, with 18 bases between the two ends. The CDR3 runs to 17 residues. Here the CDR3 DNA reads TGCAGCGTTGAAGATAGGCGGGGTAGCGGCAGCTACAATGAGCAGTTCTTC. Protein sequence: CSVEDRRGSGSYNEQFF.

This chain uses TRBV28 with TRBJ1-1, with a weak D call TRBD1 (5 bases). Germline V gene sequence: CDR1 MDHEN, CDR2 SYDVKM. The V end was cut by 2 bases, the J end by 6 bases, with 16 bases between. The CDR3 has 15 residues. CDR3 sequence reads: CASSLRGVGGPEAFF. The CDR3 DNA reads TGTGCCAGCAGTTTAAGGGGCGTGGGTGGCCCTGAAGCTTTCTTT.

The chain employs TRBV28 and TRBJ1-3; TRBD1 matches 7 bases. There are 14 residues in the CDR3. Germline V gives CDR1 MDHEN, CDR2 SYDVKM. The ends lost 5 bases at V and 4 bases at J; junction bases unmatched: 5. The CDR3 here is CASSVTGAGNTIYF. CDR3 DNA sequence: TGTGCCAGCAGTGTAACAGGGGCCGGAAACACCATATATTTT.

V gene TRBV10-2 combines with J gene TRBJ2-7; a possible D gene is TRBD2 (5 bases). Trimming took off 7 bases at V and 4 bases at J, with 14 bases between the two ends. The CDR3 covers 13 residues. The germline V gene has CDR1 WSHSY and CDR2 SAAADI. The CDR3 protein is CASTRDELYEQYF. CDR3 in DNA: TGCGCCAGCACCCGGGATGAACTTTACGAGCAGTACTTC.

The chain uses TRBV29-1 and TRBJ2-5, with TRBD2 matching over 7 bases. Germline values: CDR1 SQVTM, CDR2 ANQGSEA. CDR3 length: 13 residues. J gave up 2 bases and V 6 bases, and 6 bases lay outside the gene matches. In DNA, the CDR3 is TGCAGCGTCCGAGGACTAGGGCAAGAGACCCAGTACTTC. This codes for CSVRGLGQETQYF.

V and J are TRBV7-3 and TRBJ2-2; D is unresolved. The CDR3 is made up of 14 amino acids. The ends were cut back, 5 bases at V and 1 base at J, with 8 bases in the middle. CDR1 and CDR2 from the germline V gene are SGHTA and FQGTGA. The CDR3: CASSTLQNTGELFF. The CDR3 DNA reads as TGTGCCAGCAGCACCCTTCAGAACACCGGGGAGCTGTTTTTT. The variable domain in full, completed from reference TRBV7-3 and TRBJ2-2, reads GAGVSQTPSNKVTEKGKYVELRCDPISGHTALYWYRQSLGQGPEFLIYFQGTGAADDSGLPNDRFFAVRPEGSVSTLKIQRTERGDSAVYLCASSTLQNTGELFFGEGSRLTVL.

The chain has TRBV5-1 and TRBJ1-2; D is perhaps TRBD1 (6 bases). Germline CDR1 SGHRS, CDR2 YFSETQ. V was shortened by 4 bases and J by 5 bases, with 24 bases between the two germline ends. This CDR3 has 17 amino acids. This CDR3 is CASSDNVGGGRIYGYTF. In DNA form, the CDR3 reads TGCGCCAGCAGCGACAATGTGGGGGGCGGGCGTATTTATGGCTACACCTTC.

The genes are TRBV7-9 and TRBJ2-5; D not certain. Germline V gene lookup returns CDR1 SEHNR and CDR2 FQNEAQ (reference sequence). The V gene lost 0 bases and the J gene lost 0 bases, with 5 bases spanning the gap. CDR3 length: 14 amino acids. The CDR3 sequence: CASSLATNQETQYF. CDR3 bases: TGTGCCAGCAGCTTAGCTACTAACCAAGAGACCCAGTACTTC.

V is TRBV5-8 and J is TRBJ1-5; tentatively, D is TRBD1 (5 bases). This CDR3 has 14 amino acids. Per germline, CDR1 SGHTS and CDR2 YDEGEE. V lost 7 bases, J lost 4 bases, and 15 bases lay in between. The CDR3 coding sequence is TGTGCCAGCTTCCCAGGGAGGAGGAATCAGCCCCAGCATTTT. Protein sequence: CASFPGRRNQPQHF. Full variable domain (outside the CDR3, taken from reference TRBV5-8 and TRBJ1-5): EAGVTQSPTHLIKTRGQQATLRCSPISGHTSVYWYQQALGLGLQFLLWYDEGEERNRGNFPPRFSGRQFPNYSSELNVNALELEDSALYLCASFPGRRNQPQHFGDGTRLSIL.

This clone was picked up a small number of times. The V gene is TRBV25-1, the J gene TRBJ1-6, with a possible D match to TRBD1 (5 bases). V shed 4 bases and J shed 10 bases, with 14 bases lying between them. CDR3 length: 14 residues. Germline V lookup: CDR1 MGHDK, CDR2 SYGVNS. The CDR3 protein is CASSGDAQGSPLHF. For the CDR3, the DNA is TGTGCCAGCAGTGGAGACGCGCAGGGATCACCCCTCCACTTT. Filled out from reference TRBV25-1 and TRBJ1-6, the complete variable domain reads EADIYQTPRYLVIGTGKKITLECSQTMGHDKMYWYQQDPGMELHLIHYSYGVNSTEKGDLSSESTVSRIRTEHFPLTLESARPSHTSQYLCASSGDAQGSPLHFGNGTRLTVT.

As for this clone: Distinct nucleotide sequences in the sample also encode this CDR3. The chain recombines TRBV5-1 with TRBJ2-1; 14 nucleotides align to TRBD2. Germline trimming cut 2 bases from V and 0 bases from J; bases unmatched to any gene: 7. Germline V gene data show CDR1 as SGHRS and CDR2 as YFSETQ. The CDR3 sequence is 19 residues long. The CDR3 DNA reads TGCGCCAGCAGCTTCGGACTAGCGGGAGGATCTAGCTCCTACAATGAGCAGTTCTTC. This translates into CASSFGLAGGSSSYNEQFF. The complete variable domain, with remaining parts taken from reference TRBV5-1 and TRBJ2-1, reads KAGVTQTPRYLIKTRGQQVTLSCSPISGHRSVSWYQQTPGQGLQFLFEYFSETQRNKGNFPGRFSGRQFSNSRSEMNVSTLELGDSALYLCASSFGLAGGSSSYNEQFFGPGTRLTVL.

V usage is TRBV6-5 and J usage is TRBJ1-4, with a possible D match to TRBD1 (6 bases). Between the trimmed V and J ends, which lost 6 bases and 8 bases, there was a span of 19 bases. In germline, CDR1 is MNHEY, CDR2 SVGAGI. CDR3 length: 15 amino acids. The CDR3 coding sequence is TGTGCCAGCAGACTTTCGACAGCGGGGGGCGAAAAACTGTTTTTT. Protein product: CASRLSTAGGEKLFF.

CDR3 residues: CASTKGGPSYGYTF. The CDR3 coding sequence is TGTGCCAGCACGAAGGGGGGGCCCTCCTATGGCTACACCTTC. The chain joins TRBV25-1 to TRBJ1-2; tentative D call: TRBD1 (6 bases). Trimming cost V 7 bases and J 4 bases, with 16 bases left between them. Germline CDR1 and CDR2: MGHDK and SYGVNS. The CDR3 sequence is 14 residues long.

The chain has TRBV19 and TRBJ1-2; D is undetermined. With 9 bases removed from V and 4 bases from J, the gap between germline ends came to 9 bases. Germline V gene data show CDR1 as LNHDA and CDR2 as SQIVND (reference sequence). The CDR3 has 11 residues. The CDR3 region has the DNA TGTGCCAGCAAGCATATCTATGGCTACACCTTC. Translated: CASKHIYGYTF.

The chain has TRBV9 and TRBJ1-3, with TRBD1 as a possible D gene (5 bases). Looked up from germline, CDR1 is SGDLS and CDR2 is YYNGEE. With 0 bases removed from V and 0 bases from J, the gap between germline ends came to 16 bases. The CDR3 has 18 amino acids. The CDR3 region has the DNA TGTGCCAGCAGCGTAGCTGGGGGGGTCGGAACCTCTGGAAACACCATATATTTT. Its translation is CASSVAGGVGTSGNTIYF.

The rearrangement joins TRBV19 to TRBJ1-5, with no clear D. V lost 7 bases and J 9 bases, leaving 19 bases between the germline ends. The V gene's germline CDR1 is LNHDA and CDR2 SQIVND (reference sequence). The CDR3 is 14 residues long. CDR3 amino acids: CASTPLADPGPQHF. CDR3 nucleotide sequence: TGTGCCAGTACCCCCCTGGCCGACCCAGGGCCCCAGCATTTT.

This clone appeared once. The chain uses TRBV19 and TRBJ2-3, with a possible D match to TRBD2 (5 bases). Germline CDR1 is LNHDA and CDR2 is SQIVND (reference sequence). The length of the CDR3 is 14 residues. V lost 6 bases and J 4 bases, leaving 14 bases between the germline ends. CDR3 sequence: CASRYRVGADTQYF. The DNA of the CDR3 is TGTGCCAGTAGATACCGGGTCGGGGCAGATACGCAGTATTTT.

The chain employs TRBV10-3 and TRBJ1-1, with unresolved D. CDR3 length: 14 residues. Trimming took off 4 bases at V and 2 bases at J, with 11 bases between the two ends. CDR1 and CDR2 (germline): ENHRY, SYGVKD. Here the CDR3 DNA reads TGTGCCATCAGTGTAGTAGAAAGAAACACTGAAGCTTTCTTT. It codes for CAISVVERNTEAFF.

The chain employs TRBV27 and TRBJ1-6; D call uncertain. Germline V gene data show CDR1 as MNHEY and CDR2 as SMNVEV (reference sequence). This CDR3 comprises 13 residues. V dropped 2 bases and J dropped 5 bases, with 4 bases sitting between them. CDR3 nucleotides: TGTGCCAGCAGTTTACGGCATAATTCACCCCTCCACTTT. It yields the protein CASSLRHNSPLHF.

The gene calls are TRBV2 and TRBJ2-7; 11 bases agree with TRBD2. The CDR3 runs to 18 residues. Trimming took 5 bases from V and 2 from J; bases not matched to a gene: 14. Germline CDR1 SNHLY, CDR2 FYNNEI. CDR3 bases: TGTGCCAGCAGTCCCCCGACGAGTGGGACTAGCGGAACCTACGAGCAGTACTTC. Protein sequence: CASSPPTSGTSGTYEQYF.

The chain carries TRBV24-1 and TRBJ2-1; possible D gene TRBD1, 5 bases. The CDR3 totals 16 residues. Germline lookup yields CDR1 KGHDR and CDR2 SFDVKD. Trimming removed 3 bases from V and 8 bases from J, with 19 bases in between. The CDR3 region is CATSDTPLDNDDEQFF. The CDR3 DNA sequence: TGTGCCACCAGTGATACTCCCTTGGACAATGACGATGAGCAGTTCTTC.

This sequence joins TRBV28 and TRBJ1-5; 7 nucleotides agree with TRBD1. J gave up 2 bases and V 7 bases, and 8 bases lay outside the gene matches. Germline CDR1 is MDHEN and CDR2 is SYDVKM. The length of the CDR3 is 15 residues. CDR3 in DNA: TGTGCCAGCACCCGTACAGGGGTGGGCAATCAGCCCCAGCATTTT. Translation gives CASTRTGVGNQPQHF.

V and J are TRBV2 and TRBJ1-3, with 8 nucleotides matching TRBD1. With V trimmed by 2 bases and J by 4 bases, 1 base remained unmatched. The CDR3 covers 14 residues. Germline assignment: CDR1 SNHLY and CDR2 FYNNEI. The CDR3 DNA is TGTGCCAGCAGTGAACGGACAGGGGGAAACACCATATATTTT. Protein: CASSERTGGNTIYF.

The chain uses TRBV24-1 and TRBJ2-1; a possible D gene is TRBD1 (6 bases). The germline V gene encodes CDR1 KGHDR and CDR2 SFDVKD. The CDR3 totals 14 residues. Trimming pared 5 bases from V and 8 bases from J, leaving 15 bases between. The CDR3 protein is CATSVQGGVDEQFF. The CDR3 DNA sequence: TGTGCCACCAGTGTCCAAGGGGGAGTCGATGAGCAGTTCTTC.

The chain combines TRBV27 with TRBJ2-3; 14 positions match TRBD2. Looked up from germline, CDR1 is MNHEY and CDR2 is SMNVEV (reference sequence). The CDR3 covers 17 residues. The trim removed 1 base at V and 3 bases at J, leaving 3 bases unmatched. In nucleotides, the CDR3 is TGTGCCAGCAGTTTATGGGGACTAGCGGGAGATACAGATACGCAGTATTTT. Its translation: CASSLWGLAGDTDTQYF.

This chain uses TRBV12-3 or TRBV12-4 with TRBJ2-1; no clear D. CDR3 size: 12 residues. The germline V and J ends were trimmed by 10 bases and 5 bases, with 12 bases remaining between them. The CDR3 DNA reads TGTGCCACAGGATCGGGCCACAATGAGCAGTTCTTC. It is translated as CATGSGHNEQFF.

V is TRBV3-1 (or the pseudogene TRBV3-2) and J is TRBJ1-5; D is uncertain. V lost 4 bases and J lost 5, with 15 bases in between. The CDR3 runs 15 residues. The germline V gene has CDR1 LGHDT and CDR2 YNNKEL (reference sequence). CDR3 in amino acids: CASSPTDGRDQPQHF. The DNA of the CDR3 is TGTGCCAGCAGCCCCACTGACGGTAGGGATCAGCCCCAGCATTTT.

This rearrangement joins TRBV10-3 to TRBJ1-1, with D perhaps TRBD1 (6 bases). Germline V gene data show CDR1 as ENHRY and CDR2 as SYGVKD. The CDR3 spans 13 residues. Trimming removed 7 bases at V and 0 bases at J, with 9 bases between. CDR3 DNA sequence: TGTGCCATCAATAGGGGGATGAACACTGAAGCTTTCTTT. It encodes CAINRGMNTEAFF.